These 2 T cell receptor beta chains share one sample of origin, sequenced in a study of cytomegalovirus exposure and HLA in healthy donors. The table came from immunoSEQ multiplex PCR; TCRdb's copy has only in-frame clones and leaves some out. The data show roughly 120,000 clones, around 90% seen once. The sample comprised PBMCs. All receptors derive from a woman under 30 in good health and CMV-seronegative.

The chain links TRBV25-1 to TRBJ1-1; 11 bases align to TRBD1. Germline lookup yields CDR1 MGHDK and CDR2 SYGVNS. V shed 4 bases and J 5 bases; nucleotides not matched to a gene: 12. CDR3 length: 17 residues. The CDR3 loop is CASSGGDRGKGETEAFF. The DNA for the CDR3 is TGTGCCAGCAGTGGAGGGGACAGGGGGAAGGGTGAAACTGAAGCTTTCTTT.

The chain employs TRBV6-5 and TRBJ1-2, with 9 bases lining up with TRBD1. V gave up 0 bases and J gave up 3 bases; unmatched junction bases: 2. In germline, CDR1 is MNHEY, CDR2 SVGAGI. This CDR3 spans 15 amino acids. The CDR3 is CASSYSGTGYYGYTF. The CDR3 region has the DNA TGTGCCAGCAGTTACTCCGGGACAGGGTACTATGGCTACACCTTC.